One sample yielded the 8 T cell receptor beta chains listed below, sequenced in a study of blood T cell repertoires in COVID-19. The method was immunoSEQ multiplex PCR; TCRdb's version includes in-frame clones alone and lacks a portion of them. The sample has about 97,000 clones, around 87% seen once. Sequencing used peripheral blood. These TCRs come from a woman in her twenties or thirties with acute or convalescent COVID-19.

The gene calls are TRBV3-1 (or the pseudogene TRBV3-2) and TRBJ2-7, with D possibly TRBD2 on 5 matching bases. The V gene's germline CDR1 is LGHDT and CDR2 YNNKEL (reference sequence). The CDR3 runs to 17 residues. V was trimmed by 3 bases and J by 0 bases, leaving 18 bases between them. The CDR3 nucleotides read TGTGCCAGCAGCCAGGTCGCCAGCGGAATACCCTCCTACGAGCAGTACTTC. Translating it yields CASSQVASGIPSYEQYF.

J is TRBJ1-4 and V is TRBV11-2; D call uncertain. CDR3 length: 14 amino acids. Germline V gives CDR1 SGHAT, CDR2 FQNNGV. V was shortened by 7 bases and J by 1 base, with 10 bases between the two germline ends. The CDR3 region has the DNA TGTGCCAGCACCCCGGCGGGAACTAATGAAAAACTGTTTTTT. It specifies CASTPAGTNEKLFF. Full variable domain (outside the CDR3, taken from reference TRBV11-2 and TRBJ1-4): EAGVAQSPRYKIIEKRQSVAFWCNPISGHATLYWYQQILGQGPKLLIQFQNNGVVDDSQLPKDRFSAERLKGVDSTLKIQPAKLEDSAVYLCASTPAGTNEKLFFGSGTQLSVL.

This chain joins TRBV2 and TRBJ2-1, with D maybe TRBD1 (6 bases). The CDR3 consists of 13 residues. V dropped 4 bases and J dropped 4 bases, with 8 bases sitting between them. The germline V gene has CDR1 SNHLY and CDR2 FYNNEI. CDR3 sequence reads: CASSADRYNEQFF. The CDR3 DNA reads as TGTGCCAGCAGTGCCGACAGGTACAATGAGCAGTTCTTC.

This chain joins TRBV5-1 and TRBJ1-3; no reliable D call. V lost 0 bases and J 7 bases, leaving 17 bases between the germline ends. Per the germline V gene, CDR1 is SGHRS and CDR2 is YFSETQ. The CDR3 is 16 residues long. This chain's CDR3 is CASSLGRLMDLNTIYF. CDR3 in DNA: TGCGCCAGCAGCTTGGGTCGACTAATGGACTTGAACACCATATATTTT.

V and J are TRBV6-2 or TRBV6-3 and TRBJ1-5; TRBD1 matches 11 bases. Germline trimming cut 6 bases from V and 6 bases from J; bases unmatched to any gene: 4. The germline gives CDR1 MNHEY, CDR2 SVGEGT. This CDR3 comprises 14 residues. The CDR3 region is CASSGQGASQPQHF. CDR3 bases: TGTGCCAGCAGCGGACAGGGGGCCAGTCAGCCCCAGCATTTT.

V and J are TRBV6-1 and TRBJ1-2; weak D call: TRBD1 (5 bases). V lost 2 bases, J lost 7 bases, and 23 bases lay in between. CDR1 and CDR2 from the germline V gene are MNHNS and SASEGT. The CDR3 has 17 amino acids. This CDR3 is CASSETPKQVLTVGYTF. The DNA of the CDR3 is TGTGCCAGCAGTGAAACCCCAAAACAGGTCCTAACGGTTGGCTACACCTTC.

The chain recombines TRBV18 with TRBJ2-3; D call uncertain. V dropped 3 bases and J dropped 0 bases, with 10 bases sitting between them. This CDR3 has 15 residues. Germline V gene sequence: CDR1 KGHSH, CDR2 LQKENI. CDR3 in DNA: TGTGCCAGCTCACCGTTTCTATCTAGCACAGATACGCAGTATTTT. Its translation is CASSPFLSSTDTQYF.

V and J are TRBV19 and TRBJ1-6, with a tentative D call TRBD1 (5 bases). The CDR3 extends over 16 amino acids. V lost 3 bases and J 10 bases, leaving 19 bases between the germline ends. In germline, CDR1 is LNHDA, CDR2 SQIVND (reference sequence). The CDR3 DNA reads TGTGCCAGTAGTATGTTCGGGCAGGGAGGTGACTCACCCCTCCACTTT. It encodes CASSMFGQGGDSPLHF.